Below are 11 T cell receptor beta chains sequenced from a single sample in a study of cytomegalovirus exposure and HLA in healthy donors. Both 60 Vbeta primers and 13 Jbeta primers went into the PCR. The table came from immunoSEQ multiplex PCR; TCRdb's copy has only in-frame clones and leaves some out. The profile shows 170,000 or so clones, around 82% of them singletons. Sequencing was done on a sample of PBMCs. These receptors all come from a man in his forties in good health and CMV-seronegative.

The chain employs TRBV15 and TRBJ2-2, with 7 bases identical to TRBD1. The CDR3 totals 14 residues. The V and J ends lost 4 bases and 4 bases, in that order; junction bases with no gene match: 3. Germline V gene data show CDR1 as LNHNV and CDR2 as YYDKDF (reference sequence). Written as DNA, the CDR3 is TGTGCCACCAGCAATCGACAGGGCACCGGGGAGCTGTTTTTT. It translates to CATSNRQGTGELFF.

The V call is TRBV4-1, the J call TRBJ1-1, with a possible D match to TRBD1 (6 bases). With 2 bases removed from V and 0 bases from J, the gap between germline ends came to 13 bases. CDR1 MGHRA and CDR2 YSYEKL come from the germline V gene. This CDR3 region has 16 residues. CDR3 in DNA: TGCGCCAGCAGCCAACGGGGGGGGACATTGAACACTGAAGCTTTCTTT. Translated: CASSQRGGTLNTEAFF.

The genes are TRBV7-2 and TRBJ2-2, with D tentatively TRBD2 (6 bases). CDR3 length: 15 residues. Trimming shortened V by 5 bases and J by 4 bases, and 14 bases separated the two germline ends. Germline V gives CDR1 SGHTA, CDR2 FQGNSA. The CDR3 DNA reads TGTGCCAGCAGCCGGGACTCTGGGGGCACCGGGGAGCTGTTTTTT. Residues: CASSRDSGGTGELFF.

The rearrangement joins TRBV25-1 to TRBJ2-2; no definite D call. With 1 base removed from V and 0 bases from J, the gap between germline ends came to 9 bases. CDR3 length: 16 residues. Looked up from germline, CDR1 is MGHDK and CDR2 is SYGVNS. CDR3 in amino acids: CASSEFHSSNTGELFF. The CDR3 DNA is TGTGCCAGCAGTGAATTTCACAGCTCGAACACCGGGGAGCTGTTTTTT.

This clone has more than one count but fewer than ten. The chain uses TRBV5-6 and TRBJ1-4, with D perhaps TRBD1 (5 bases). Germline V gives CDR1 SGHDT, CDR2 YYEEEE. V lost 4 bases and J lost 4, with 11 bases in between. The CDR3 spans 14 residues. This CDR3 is CASSPLRGNEKLFF. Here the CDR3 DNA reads TGTGCCAGCAGCCCCCTAAGGGGTAATGAAAAACTGTTTTTT.

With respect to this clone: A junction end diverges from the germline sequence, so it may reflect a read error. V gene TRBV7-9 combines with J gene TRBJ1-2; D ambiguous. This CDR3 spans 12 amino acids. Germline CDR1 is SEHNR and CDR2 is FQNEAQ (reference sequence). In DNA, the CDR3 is TGTTCCAGCAGCCGAACTGAGGGTGGCTACACCTTC. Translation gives CSSSRTEGGYTF.

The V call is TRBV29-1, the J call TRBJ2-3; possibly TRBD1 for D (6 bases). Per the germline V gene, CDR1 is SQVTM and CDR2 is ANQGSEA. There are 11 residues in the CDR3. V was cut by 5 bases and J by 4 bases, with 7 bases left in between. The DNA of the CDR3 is TGCAGCGTTACAGGGCCAGATACGCAGTATTTT. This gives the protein CSVTGPDTQYF.

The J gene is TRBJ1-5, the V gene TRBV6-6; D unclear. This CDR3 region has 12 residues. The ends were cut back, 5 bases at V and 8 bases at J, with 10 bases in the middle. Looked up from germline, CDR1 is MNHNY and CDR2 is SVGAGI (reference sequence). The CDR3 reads CASSLESEPQHF. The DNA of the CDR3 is TGTGCCAGCAGTCTCGAATCAGAGCCCCAGCATTTT.

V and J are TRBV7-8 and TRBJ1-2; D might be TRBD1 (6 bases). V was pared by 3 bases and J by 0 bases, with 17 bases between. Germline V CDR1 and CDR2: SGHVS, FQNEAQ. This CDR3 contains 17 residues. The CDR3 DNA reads TGTGCCAGCAGCTTCCAAAGGAGACAGGTCTCTAACTATGGCTACACCTTC. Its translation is CASSFQRRQVSNYGYTF. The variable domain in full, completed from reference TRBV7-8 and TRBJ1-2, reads GAGVSQSPRYKVAKRGQDVALRCDPISGHVSLFWYQQALGQGPEFLTYFQNEAQLDKSGLPSDRFFAERPEGSVSTLKIQRTQQEDSAVYLCASSFQRRQVSNYGYTFGSGTRLTVV.

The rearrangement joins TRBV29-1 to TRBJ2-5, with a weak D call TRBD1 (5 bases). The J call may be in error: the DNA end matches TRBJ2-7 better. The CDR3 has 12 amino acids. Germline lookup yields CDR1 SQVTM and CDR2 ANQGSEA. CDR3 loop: CSVEQGFYEQYF. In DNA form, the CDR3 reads TGCAGCGTTGAACAGGGCTTCTACGAGCAGTACTTC.

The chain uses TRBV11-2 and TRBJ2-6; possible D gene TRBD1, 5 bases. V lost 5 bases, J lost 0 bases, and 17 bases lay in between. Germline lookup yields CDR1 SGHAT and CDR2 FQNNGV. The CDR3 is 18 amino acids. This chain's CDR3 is CASSPLGQGVSGANVLTF. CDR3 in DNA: TGTGCCAGCAGCCCCCTTGGGCAGGGCGTCTCTGGGGCCAACGTCCTGACTTTC.